Listed below are T cell receptor beta chains from one sample, sequenced in a study of PD-1 blockade in mismatch repair-deficient tumors. The assay was immunoSEQ multiplex PCR, and TCRdb's table has in-frame clones only and misses some. Of around 30,000 clones detected, 80% appear once; the ten largest clones hold 3% to 4%. Sequencing used PBMCs, obtained 6 to 7 weeks after starting pembrolizumab. Receptors were obtained from an adult with mismatch repair-deficient cancer. The CDR3 runs from the conserved cysteine through the conserved F or W. The D gene is left open where the match is weak. Clone size, where shown, is once, few, many, or a class for clones that have expanded.

CDR3 protein: CASSLGWTGANTGELFF; CDR3 DNA: TGTGCCAGCAGCTTAGGGTGGACAGGGGCGAACACCGGGGAGCTGTTTTTT; V gene: TRBV11-2; J gene: TRBJ2-2; clone size: -; D gene: TRBD1
CDR3 protein: CASSPPVDSGRAYYNEQFF; CDR3 DNA: TGTGCCAGCAGCCCCCCGGTCGACAGCGGGAGGGCCTACTACAATGAGCAGTTCTTC; V gene: TRBV9; J gene: TRBJ2-1; clone size: -; D gene: TRBD2
CDR3 protein: CASRLQASQETQYF; CDR3 DNA: TGCGCCAGCAGGTTACAAGCGTCCCAAGAGACCCAGTACTTC; V gene: TRBV5-1; J gene: TRBJ2-5; clone size: -; D gene: -
CDR3 protein: CASSTRVMRDYTGELFF; CDR3 DNA: TGTGCCAGCAGCACCCGAGTGATGCGGGACTACACCGGGGAGCTGTTTTTT; V gene: TRBV11-2; J gene: TRBJ2-2; clone size: -; D gene: -
CDR3 protein: CASSLPGLAGNNEQFF; CDR3 DNA: TGTGCCAGCAGCTTACCGGGACTAGCGGGAAACAATGAGCAGTTCTTC; V gene: TRBV28; J gene: TRBJ2-1; clone size: once; D gene: TRBD2
CDR3 protein: CASSRRERYTYNEQFF; CDR3 DNA: TGTGCCAGCAGCCGTCGAGAGCGGTACACCTACAATGAGCAGTTCTTC; V gene: TRBV5-8; J gene: TRBJ2-1; clone size: -; D gene: -
CDR3 protein: CASSLAAGQETQYF; CDR3 DNA: TGTGCCAGCAGCTTGGCCGCGGGACAAGAGACCCAGTACTTC; V gene: TRBV5-5; J gene: TRBJ2-5; clone size: once; D gene: -
CDR3 protein: CASSPSWGDWNTDTQYF; CDR3 DNA: TGTGCCAGCAGCCCCTCATGGGGGGATTGGAACACAGATACGCAGTATTTT; V gene: TRBV5-8; J gene: TRBJ2-3; clone size: -; D gene: -
CDR3 protein: CASTTGNSAGNTIYF; CDR3 DNA: TGTGCCAGCACCACGGGGAATAGTGCTGGAAACACCATATATTTT; V gene: TRBV11-2; J gene: TRBJ1-3; clone size: -; D gene: -
CDR3 protein: CASSFLNQPQHF; CDR3 DNA: TGTGCCAGCAGTTTCTTGAATCAGCCCCAGCATTTT; V gene: TRBV27; J gene: TRBJ1-5; clone size: -; D gene: -
CDR3 protein: CAWRSPGSDSPLHF; CDR3 DNA: TGTGCCTGGAGATCCCCAGGGTCGGATTCACCCCTCCACTTT; V gene: TRBV30; J gene: TRBJ1-6; clone size: -; D gene: -
CDR3 protein: CASEAGGTADTQYF; CDR3 DNA: TGCGCCAGCGAAGCGGGAGGGACGGCAGATACGCAGTATTTT; V gene: TRBV5-1; J gene: TRBJ2-3; clone size: once; D gene: TRBD2
CDR3 protein: CASSPQSPEAGGPTDTQYF; CDR3 DNA: TGTGCCAGCTCACCACAGAGCCCGGAAGCGGGAGGGCCCACAGATACGCAGTATTTT; V gene: TRBV18; J gene: TRBJ2-3; clone size: once; D gene: TRBD2
CDR3 protein: CSAPRQGSGQPQHF; CDR3 DNA: TGCAGCGCCCCCCGACAGGGAAGTGGTCAGCCCCAGCATTTT; V gene: TRBV29-1; J gene: TRBJ1-5; clone size: -; D gene: TRBD1
CDR3 protein: CASSEAGATEGYSNQPQHF; CDR3 DNA: TGTGCCAGCAGTGAAGCGGGAGCGACCGAAGGATATAGCAATCAGCCCCAGCATTTT; V gene: TRBV6-1; J gene: TRBJ1-5; clone size: -; D gene: -
CDR3 protein: CASSFSSYNEQFF; CDR3 DNA: TGTGCCAGCAGTTTTAGCTCCTACAATGAGCAGTTCTTC; V gene: TRBV28; J gene: TRBJ2-1; clone size: -; D gene: -
CDR3 protein: CASTPRVRQLQETQYF; CDR3 DNA: TGTGCCAGCACCCCGAGGGTAAGGCAGCTCCAAGAGACCCAGTACTTC; V gene: TRBV7-8; J gene: TRBJ2-5; clone size: -; D gene: -
CDR3 protein: CASSPDQATDTQYF; CDR3 DNA: TGTGCCAGCAGCCCCGACCAGGCCACAGATACGCAGTATTTT; V gene: TRBV5-4; J gene: TRBJ2-3; clone size: few; D gene: -
CDR3 protein: CASSLAAGWGETQYF; CDR3 DNA: TGTGCCAGCAGCTTGGCAGCGGGATGGGGAGAGACCCAGTACTTC; V gene: TRBV5-4; J gene: TRBJ2-5; clone size: -; D gene: TRBD2
CDR3 protein: CASGGASGVTDTQYF; CDR3 DNA: TGTGCCAGCGGAGGGGCTAGCGGGGTGACAGATACGCAGTATTTT; V gene: TRBV9; J gene: TRBJ2-3; clone size: -; D gene: TRBD2
CDR3 protein: CASSQDWARNYEQYF; CDR3 DNA: TGTGCCAGCAGCCAAGATTGGGCCCGCAACTACGAGCAGTACTTC; V gene: TRBV14; J gene: TRBJ2-7; clone size: -; D gene: -
CDR3 protein: CASSAGGETQYF; CDR3 DNA: TGTGCCAGCTCGGCGGGCGGAGAGACCCAGTACTTC; V gene: TRBV28; J gene: TRBJ2-5; clone size: once; D gene: -
CDR3 protein: CASSSYTGELFF; CDR3 DNA: TGTGCCAGCAGCTCCTACACCGGGGAGCTGTTTTTT; V gene: TRBV7-3; J gene: TRBJ2-2; clone size: -; D gene: -
CDR3 protein: CASSFTGEGDTQYF; CDR3 DNA: TGTGCCAGCAGTTTTACAGGGGAAGGAGATACGCAGTATTTT; V gene: TRBV11-2; J gene: TRBJ2-3; clone size: -; D gene: TRBD1
CDR3 protein: CSVGPGIGNTIYF; CDR3 DNA: TGCAGCGTTGGACCCGGGATCGGAAACACCATATATTTT; V gene: TRBV29-1; J gene: TRBJ1-3; clone size: few; D gene: -
CDR3 protein: CASSSRPSYEQYF; CDR3 DNA: TGTGCCAGCAGCTCGCGCCCCTCCTACGAGCAGTACTTC; V gene: TRBV7-9; J gene: TRBJ2-7; clone size: -; D gene: -
CDR3 protein: CASSSPRSRGNENTIYF; CDR3 DNA: TGTGCCAGCAGTTCACCCCGGAGCAGGGGGAATGAAAACACCATATATTTT; V gene: TRBV28; J gene: TRBJ1-3; clone size: -; D gene: TRBD1
CDR3 protein: CASSSRLLYEQYF; CDR3 DNA: TGTGCCAGCAGTTCCCGACTCCTCTACGAGCAGTACTTC; V gene: TRBV28; J gene: TRBJ2-7; clone size: few; D gene: -
CDR3 protein: CASSLGATSGRRETQYF; CDR3 DNA: TGTGCCAGCAGCTTGGGGGCGACTAGCGGGAGGAGGGAGACCCAGTACTTC; V gene: TRBV5-5; J gene: TRBJ2-5; clone size: -; D gene: TRBD2
CDR3 protein: CASSKGAYYGYTF; CDR3 DNA: TGTGCCAGCAGCAAGGGGGCGTACTATGGCTACACCTTC; V gene: TRBV21-1; J gene: TRBJ1-2; clone size: -; D gene: -
CDR3 protein: CASSLAGVSSYNEQFF; CDR3 DNA: TGCGCCAGCAGCTTGGCGGGGGTTAGCTCCTACAATGAGCAGTTCTTC; V gene: TRBV5-1; J gene: TRBJ2-1; clone size: -; D gene: -
CDR3 protein: CASSPTAGVSYEQYF; CDR3 DNA: TGTGCCAGCAGCCCCACAGCGGGAGTCTCCTACGAGCAGTACTTC; V gene: TRBV7-9; J gene: TRBJ2-7; clone size: few; D gene: TRBD2
CDR3 protein: CASTLHNPGTEAFF; CDR3 DNA: TGTGCCAGCACTTTACACAACCCGGGGACTGAAGCTTTCTTT; V gene: TRBV28; J gene: TRBJ1-1; clone size: -; D gene: -
CDR3 protein: CASSIVGDQPQHF; CDR3 DNA: TGTGCCAGTAGTATAGTAGGAGATCAGCCCCAGCATTTT; V gene: TRBV19; J gene: TRBJ1-5; clone size: once; D gene: -
CDR3 protein: CASSVDHETGSEAFF; CDR3 DNA: TGTGCCAGCAGCGTAGATCACGAAACAGGATCCGAAGCTTTCTTT; V gene: TRBV9; J gene: TRBJ1-1; clone size: -; D gene: -
CDR3 protein: CASSSQTGAFETQYF; CDR3 DNA: TGTGCCAGCAGCTCCCAGACAGGGGCATTTGAGACCCAGTACTTC; V gene: TRBV11-1; J gene: TRBJ2-5; clone size: -; D gene: TRBD1
CDR3 protein: CASSPTSGAFYEQYF; CDR3 DNA: TGTGCCAGCTCTCCGACTAGCGGGGCTTTCTACGAGCAGTACTTC; V gene: TRBV18; J gene: TRBJ2-7; clone size: few; D gene: TRBD2
CDR3 protein: CAWSNGREAFF; CDR3 DNA: TGTGCCTGGAGTAACGGCAGGGAAGCTTTCTTT; V gene: TRBV30; J gene: TRBJ1-1; clone size: -; D gene: -
CDR3 protein: CASKGTLGAYEQYF; CDR3 DNA: TGCGCCAGCAAAGGGACTCTCGGGGCCTACGAGCAGTACTTC; V gene: TRBV10-2; J gene: TRBJ2-7; clone size: few; D gene: -
CDR3 protein: CASRGTGGGYGYTF; CDR3 DNA: TGTGCCAGCAGGGGTACAGGGGGAGGCTATGGCTACACCTTC; V gene: TRBV28; J gene: TRBJ1-2; clone size: -; D gene: TRBD1
CDR3 protein: CASSVVAGGRLGNTIYF; CDR3 DNA: TGTGCCAGCAGCGTAGTAGCGGGGGGACGTCTTGGAAACACCATATATTTT; V gene: TRBV9; J gene: TRBJ1-3; clone size: -; D gene: -
CDR3 protein: CASSPRGGVTYEQYF; CDR3 DNA: TGTGCCAGCAGCCCCCGGGGAGGGGTAACCTACGAGCAGTACTTC; V gene: TRBV7-8; J gene: TRBJ2-7; clone size: few; D gene: TRBD2
CDR3 protein: CASKLAGSYEQYF; CDR3 DNA: TGTGCCAGCAAATTGGCGGGATCCTACGAGCAGTACTTC; V gene: TRBV27; J gene: TRBJ2-7; clone size: -; D gene: -
CDR3 protein: CASSVYDFTGELFF; CDR3 DNA: TGTGCCAGCAGCGTCTACGATTTCACCGGGGAGCTGTTTTTT; V gene: TRBV9; J gene: TRBJ2-2; clone size: -; D gene: -
CDR3 protein: CASGPGQSYGYTF; CDR3 DNA: TGTGCTAGTGGACCGGGACAGTCCTATGGCTACACCTTC; V gene: TRBV12-5; J gene: TRBJ1-2; clone size: -; D gene: TRBD1
CDR3 protein: CASSLVSAQLAGADGELFF; CDR3 DNA: TGTGCCAGCAGCTTAGTGTCTGCCCAACTAGCGGGAGCGGACGGGGAGCTGTTTTTT; V gene: TRBV7-3; J gene: TRBJ2-2; clone size: -; D gene: TRBD2
CDR3 protein: CASSPGQGGYTF; CDR3 DNA: TGTGCCAGCAGCCCCGGACAGGGGGGCTACACCTTC; V gene: TRBV6-5; J gene: TRBJ1-2; clone size: -; D gene: TRBD1